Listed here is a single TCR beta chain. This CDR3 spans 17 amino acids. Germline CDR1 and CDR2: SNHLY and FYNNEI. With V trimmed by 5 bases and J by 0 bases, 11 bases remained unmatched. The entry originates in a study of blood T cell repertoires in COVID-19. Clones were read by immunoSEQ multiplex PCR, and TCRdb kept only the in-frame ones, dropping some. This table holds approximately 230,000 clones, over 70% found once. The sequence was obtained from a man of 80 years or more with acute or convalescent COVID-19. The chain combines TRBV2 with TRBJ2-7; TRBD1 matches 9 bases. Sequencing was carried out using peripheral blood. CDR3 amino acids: CASSPLGQGRNSYEQYF. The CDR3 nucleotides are TGTGCCAGCAGTCCCCTCGGACAGGGGCGGAACTCCTACGAGCAGTACTTC.